This T cell receptor beta chain originates from a study of cytomegalovirus exposure and HLA in healthy donors. Whole-study context: A subsequent analysis stated that the roughly 130 validation repertoires were run on the same platform as the roughly 670 first-cohort repertoires.

In germline, CDR1 is DFQATT, CDR2 SNEGSKA (reference sequence). Trimming removed 1 base at V and 8 bases at J, with 8 bases between. The CDR3 sequence is 11 residues long. This clone came up a few times. The protocol was immunoSEQ multiplex PCR, while the TCRdb copy is restricted to in-frame clones and leaves out a portion. The sample records about 200,000 clones, around 88% being singletons. Sequenced material: PBMCs. The sequence derives from a woman between 18 and 30 years old in good health and CMV-seronegative. This chain joins TRBV20-1 and TRBJ1-2; D remains ambiguous. CDR3 sequence (DNA): TGCAGTGCTAGAGTAATCGGGGGCTACACCTTC. It codes for CSARVIGGYTF.